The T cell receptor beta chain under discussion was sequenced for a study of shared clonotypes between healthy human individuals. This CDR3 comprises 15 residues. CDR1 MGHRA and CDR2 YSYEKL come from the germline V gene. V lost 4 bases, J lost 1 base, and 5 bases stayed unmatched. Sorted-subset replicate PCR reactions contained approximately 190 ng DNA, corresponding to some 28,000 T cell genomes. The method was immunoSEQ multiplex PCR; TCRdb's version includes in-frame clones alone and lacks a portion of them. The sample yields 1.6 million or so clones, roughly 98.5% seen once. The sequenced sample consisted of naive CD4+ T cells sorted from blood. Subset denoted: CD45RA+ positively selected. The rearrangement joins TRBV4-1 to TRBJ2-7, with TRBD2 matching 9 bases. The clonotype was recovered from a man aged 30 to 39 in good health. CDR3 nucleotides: TGCGCCAGCAGCCGACTAGCGGAGGGGTCCTACGAGCAGTACTTC. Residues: CASSRLAEGSYEQYF.